This TCR beta chain is from a study of metastatic and nonmetastatic thyroid tumors. In the study overall: Comparative analysis of repertoires was undertaken across blood and tumor or nodule tissue obtained from malignant and benign thyroid patients.

CDR3 size: 15 residues. Looked up from germline, CDR1 is PRHDT and CDR2 is FYEKMQ (reference sequence). Every patient underwent thyroid surgery untreated. Points from the study as a whole: Within blood and tumor, benign nodules reportedly had significantly lower TCR beta diversity than malignant thyroid tumors did.

Details on this clone: Its antigen is unidentified. One end of the junction is discordant with germline, which a read error may explain.

TCRdb re-clonotyped the PCR reads through MiXCR. The sample has fewer than 15,000 clones, 29% seen once; the top ten hold about half. The chain uses TRBV13 and TRBJ2-1; no clear D. The sequence derives from a male donor with papillary thyroid cancer or a benign thyroid nodule (not recorded which). Some clones in this sample may be carry-over from other donors' samples. Sample: tumor tissue. The CDR3 loop is CASSLGGWRDNDQFF. In nucleotides, the CDR3 is TGTGCCAGCAGCTTAGGGGGGTGGCGCGATAATGATCAGTTCTTC.